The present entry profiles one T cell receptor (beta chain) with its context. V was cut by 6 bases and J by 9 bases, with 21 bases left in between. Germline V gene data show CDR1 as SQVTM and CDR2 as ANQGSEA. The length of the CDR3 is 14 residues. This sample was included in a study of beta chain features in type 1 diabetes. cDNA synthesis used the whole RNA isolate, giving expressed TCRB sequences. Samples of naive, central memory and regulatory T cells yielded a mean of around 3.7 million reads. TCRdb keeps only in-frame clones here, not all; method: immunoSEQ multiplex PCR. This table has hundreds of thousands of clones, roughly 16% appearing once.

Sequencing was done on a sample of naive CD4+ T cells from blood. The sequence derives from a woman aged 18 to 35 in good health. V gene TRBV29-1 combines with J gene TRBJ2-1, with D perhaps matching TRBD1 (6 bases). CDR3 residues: CSVTRTQGTSEQFF. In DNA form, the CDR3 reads TGCAGCGTAACACGAACACAGGGTACAAGTGAGCAGTTCTTC.